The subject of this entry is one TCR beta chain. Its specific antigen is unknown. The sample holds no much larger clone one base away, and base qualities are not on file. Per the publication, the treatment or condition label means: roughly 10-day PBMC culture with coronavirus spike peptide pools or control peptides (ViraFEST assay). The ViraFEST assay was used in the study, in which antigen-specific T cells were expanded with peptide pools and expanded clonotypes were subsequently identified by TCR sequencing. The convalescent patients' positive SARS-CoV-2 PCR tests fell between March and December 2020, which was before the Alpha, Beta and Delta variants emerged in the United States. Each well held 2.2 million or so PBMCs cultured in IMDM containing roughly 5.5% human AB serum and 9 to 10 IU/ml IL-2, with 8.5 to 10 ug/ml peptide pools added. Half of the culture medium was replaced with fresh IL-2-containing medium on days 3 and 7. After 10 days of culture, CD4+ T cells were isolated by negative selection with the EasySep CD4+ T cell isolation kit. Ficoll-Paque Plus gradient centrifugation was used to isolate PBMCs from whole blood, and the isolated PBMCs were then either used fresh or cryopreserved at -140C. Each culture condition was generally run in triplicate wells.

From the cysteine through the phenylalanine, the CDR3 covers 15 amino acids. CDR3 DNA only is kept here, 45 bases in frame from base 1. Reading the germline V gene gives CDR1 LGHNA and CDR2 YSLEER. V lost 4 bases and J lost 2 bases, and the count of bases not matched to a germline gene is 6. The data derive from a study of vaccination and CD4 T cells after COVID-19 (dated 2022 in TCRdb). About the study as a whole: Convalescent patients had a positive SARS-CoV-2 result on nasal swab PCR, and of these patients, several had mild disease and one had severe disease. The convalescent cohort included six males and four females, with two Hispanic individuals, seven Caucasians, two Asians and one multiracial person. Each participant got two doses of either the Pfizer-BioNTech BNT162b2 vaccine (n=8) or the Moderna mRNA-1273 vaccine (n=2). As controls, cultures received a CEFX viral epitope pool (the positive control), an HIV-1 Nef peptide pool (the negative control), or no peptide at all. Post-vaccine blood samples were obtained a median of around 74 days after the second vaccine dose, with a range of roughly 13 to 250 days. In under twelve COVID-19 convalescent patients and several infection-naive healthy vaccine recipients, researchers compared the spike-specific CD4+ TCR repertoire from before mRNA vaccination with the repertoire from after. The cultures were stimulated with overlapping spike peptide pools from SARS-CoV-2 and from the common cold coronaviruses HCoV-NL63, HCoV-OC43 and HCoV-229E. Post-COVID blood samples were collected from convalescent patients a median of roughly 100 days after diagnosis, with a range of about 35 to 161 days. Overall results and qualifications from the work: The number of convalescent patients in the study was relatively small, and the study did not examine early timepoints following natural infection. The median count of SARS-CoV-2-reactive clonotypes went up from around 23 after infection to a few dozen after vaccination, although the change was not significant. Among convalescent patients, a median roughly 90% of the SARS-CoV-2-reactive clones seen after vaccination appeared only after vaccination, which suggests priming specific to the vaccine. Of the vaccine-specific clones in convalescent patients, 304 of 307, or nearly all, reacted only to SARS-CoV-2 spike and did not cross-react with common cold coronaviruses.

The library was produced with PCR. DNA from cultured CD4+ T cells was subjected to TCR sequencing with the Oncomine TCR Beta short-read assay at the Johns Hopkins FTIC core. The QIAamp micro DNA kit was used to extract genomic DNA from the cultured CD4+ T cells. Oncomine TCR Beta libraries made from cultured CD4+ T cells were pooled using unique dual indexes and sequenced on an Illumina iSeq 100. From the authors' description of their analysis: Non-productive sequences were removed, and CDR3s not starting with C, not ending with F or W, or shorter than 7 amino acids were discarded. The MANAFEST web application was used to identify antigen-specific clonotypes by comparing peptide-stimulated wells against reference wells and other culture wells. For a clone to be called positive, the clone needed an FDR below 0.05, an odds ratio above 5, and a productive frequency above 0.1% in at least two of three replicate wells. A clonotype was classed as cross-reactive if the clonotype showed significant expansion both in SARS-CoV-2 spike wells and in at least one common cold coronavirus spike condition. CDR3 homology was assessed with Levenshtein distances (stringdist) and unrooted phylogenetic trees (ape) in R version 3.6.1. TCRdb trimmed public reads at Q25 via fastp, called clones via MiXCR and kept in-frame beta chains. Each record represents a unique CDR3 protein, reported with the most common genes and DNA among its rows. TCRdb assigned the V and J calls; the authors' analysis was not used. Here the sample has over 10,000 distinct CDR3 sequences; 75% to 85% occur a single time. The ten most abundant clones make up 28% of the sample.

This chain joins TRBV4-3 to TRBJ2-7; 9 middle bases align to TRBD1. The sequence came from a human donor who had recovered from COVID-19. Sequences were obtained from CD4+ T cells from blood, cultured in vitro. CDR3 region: CASSRAGQGAYEQYF. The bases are TGCGCCAGCAGCCGCGCGGGACAGGGTGCCTACGAGCAGTACTTC.